This T cell receptor beta chain was sequenced in a study of PD-1 blockade in mismatch repair-deficient tumors. Regarding the study as a whole: Rapid post-treatment expansion, then contraction, generally preceding radiologic response, marked tumor-resident clones.

The CDR3 covers 15 residues. V shed 4 bases and J 8 bases; nucleotides not matched to a gene: 9. Per the germline V gene, CDR1 is LGHNA and CDR2 is YSLEER. In regard to this clone: Its cognate antigen is unknown.

PCR or immunohistochemistry showed mismatch repair deficiency in every enrolled patient. The table came from immunoSEQ multiplex PCR; TCRdb's copy has only in-frame clones and leaves some out. The table lists some 120,000 clones, 85% to 90% of them singletons. This sample comprised peripheral blood, obtained about 17 months after starting pembrolizumab. This clonotype was sampled from an adult with mismatch repair-deficient cancer. V gene TRBV4-3 combines with J gene TRBJ2-1; 9 bases are shared with TRBD1. CDR3 DNA sequence: TGCGCCAGCAGCCGAGAATGGACAGGGGTTCATGAGCAGTTCTTC. Translation: CASSREWTGVHEQFF.